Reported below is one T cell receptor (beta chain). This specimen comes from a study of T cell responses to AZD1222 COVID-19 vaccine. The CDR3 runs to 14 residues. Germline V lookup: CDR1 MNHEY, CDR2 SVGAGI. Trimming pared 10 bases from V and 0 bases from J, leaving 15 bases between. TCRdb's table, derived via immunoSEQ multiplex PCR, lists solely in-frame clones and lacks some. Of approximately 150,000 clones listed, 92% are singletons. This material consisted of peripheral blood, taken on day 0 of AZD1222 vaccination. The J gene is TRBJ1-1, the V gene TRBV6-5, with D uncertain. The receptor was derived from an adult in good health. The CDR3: CATTTTGLNTEAFF. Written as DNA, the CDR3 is TGTGCCACGACAACGACGGGCCTGAACACTGAAGCTTTCTTT.